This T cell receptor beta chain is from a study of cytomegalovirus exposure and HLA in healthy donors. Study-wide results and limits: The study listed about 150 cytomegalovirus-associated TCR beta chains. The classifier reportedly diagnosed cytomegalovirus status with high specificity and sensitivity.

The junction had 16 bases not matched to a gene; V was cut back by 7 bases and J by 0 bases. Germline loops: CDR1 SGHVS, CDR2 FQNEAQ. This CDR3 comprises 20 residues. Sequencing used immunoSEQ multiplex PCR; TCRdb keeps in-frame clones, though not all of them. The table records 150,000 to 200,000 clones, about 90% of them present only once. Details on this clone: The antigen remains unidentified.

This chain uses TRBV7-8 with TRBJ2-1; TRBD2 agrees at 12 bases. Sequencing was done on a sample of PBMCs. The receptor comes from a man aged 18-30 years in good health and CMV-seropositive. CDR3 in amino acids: CASTPKWTSGNPDSYNEQFF. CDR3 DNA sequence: TGTGCCAGCACCCCGAAATGGACTAGCGGGAACCCGGACTCCTACAATGAGCAGTTCTTC.